A single sample is the source of the 2 T cell receptor beta chains below, sequenced in a study of blood T cell repertoires in COVID-19. Profiled with immunoSEQ multiplex PCR; TCRdb holds only in-frame clones, not every one. The sample records a few hundred thousand clones, 65% to 85% being singletons. Sequencing input: PBMCs or T cells enriched from blood (not recorded which). The receptors come from a middle-aged woman with acute COVID-19.

The J gene is TRBJ2-7, the V gene TRBV6-5, with 7 bases aligning to TRBD1. CDR3 length: 13 residues. Trimming at V came to 5 bases and at J to 2 bases, leaving 3 bases not matched to a gene. The V gene's germline CDR1 is MNHEY and CDR2 SVGAGI. CDR3 amino acids: CASSTTGTYEQYF. The CDR3 nucleotides are TGTGCCAGCAGTACGACAGGGACCTACGAGCAGTACTTC.

This chain uses TRBV10-1 with TRBJ2-1; the match to TRBD1 covers 9 bases. The CDR3 totals 15 residues. CDR1 is WNHNN and CDR2 is SYGVQD in the germline V gene (reference sequence). V trimming: 2 bases; J trimming: 6 bases; junction bases outside the gene matches: 5. The chain's CDR3 is CASSEPGQGGNEQFF. The CDR3 DNA follows: TGCGCCAGCAGTGAGCCGGGACAGGGAGGCAATGAGCAGTTCTTC.